What follows is one TCR beta chain and its context. The data stem from a study of blood T cell repertoires in COVID-19. Study context: Acute and convalescent COVID-19 specimens originated in the United States, Italy and Spain. T cells, B-cell-depleted T cells, or PBMCs provided the cDNA or gDNA that served as material.

Germline V lookup: CDR1 LNHDA, CDR2 SQIVND (reference sequence). CDR3 length: 13 residues. V lost 9 bases and J 5 bases, leaving 15 bases between the germline ends. Original processing methods: Cell counts per sample came from amplifying reference gene primers. Sequencing used immunoSEQ multiplex PCR; TCRdb keeps in-frame clones, though not all of them. D and trimming were read from the DNA, whereas the V and J calls and clone size are those reported in that table. This sample has some 100,000 clones, with roughly 82% found just once. The V and J genes are TRBV19 and TRBJ2-3, with D perhaps TRBD1 (5 bases). The receptor was isolated from a woman of 80 years or more with active or convalescent COVID-19. The sample consisted of peripheral blood. This chain's CDR3 is CASRRMGQDTQYF. For the CDR3, the DNA is TGTGCCAGCAGACGGATGGGGCAAGATACGCAGTATTTT.